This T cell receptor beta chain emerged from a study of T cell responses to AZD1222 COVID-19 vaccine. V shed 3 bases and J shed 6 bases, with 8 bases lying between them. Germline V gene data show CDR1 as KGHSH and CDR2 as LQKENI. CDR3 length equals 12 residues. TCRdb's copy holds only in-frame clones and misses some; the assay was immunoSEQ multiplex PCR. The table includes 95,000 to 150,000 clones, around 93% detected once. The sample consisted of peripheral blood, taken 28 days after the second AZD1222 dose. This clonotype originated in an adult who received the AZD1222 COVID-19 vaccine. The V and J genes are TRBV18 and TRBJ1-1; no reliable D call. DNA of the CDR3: TGTGCCAGCTCACCGTCGGGAGCTGAAGCTTTCTTT. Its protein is CASSPSGAEAFF.